This T cell receptor beta chain originates from a study of T cells in Graves' hyperthyroidism and ophthalmopathy (dated by TCRdb to between 2019 and 2020). With regard to the full study: Peripheral blood was sampled at the time of initial diagnosis, prior to any treatment. The 75 to 100 discovery patients were divided at random into training and test sets in a 7:3 ratio. Prospective prediction of ophthalmopathy was tested in an independent validation cohort of 18 to 20 hyperthyroidism patients and some 17 patients who later progressed to ophthalmopathy. The paper describes TCR Vbeta CDR3 sequencing of more than 120 peripheral blood samples, made up of about 40 ophthalmopathy patients, over 70 hyperthyroidism patients and some 17 progressor patients. After blood sampling, hyperthyroidism patients were treated with methimazole at a starting dose of 30 mg daily, and ophthalmopathy patients were treated with high-dose intravenous methylprednisolone. The study also compared thyroid tissue and blood T-cell repertoires from more than five Graves' hyperthyroidism patients. A discovery cohort of roughly 100 patients, 43 with Graves' ophthalmopathy and 57 with stable Graves' hyperthyroidism, was used to find distinguishing TCR V-J signatures. Overall results and qualifications from the work: During validation, the model predicted progression to ophthalmopathy a median of about 6.3 months ahead of onset, with more than 60% sensitivity and about 72% specificity. Blood samples also contained most of the expanded thyroid clonotypes (frequency above 0.001), which suggests that blood repertoires may reflect thyroid immune responses. Sample size was not statistically predetermined, and blinding of investigators to group allocation was not performed. A model built on a 13 V-J signature distinguished ophthalmopathy from stable hyperthyroidism, reaching 87.88% sensitivity and about 81% specificity in cross-validation and 80%/75% in testing.

Graves' hyperthyroidism was defined as stable when no progression to ophthalmopathy occurred over 18 months of follow-up. Hyperthyroidism patients were newly diagnosed, with disease duration under 2 months, and aged 18 to 65 years. Patients with uncontrolled infections, other autoimmune diseases, pregnancy or lactation were excluded. Diagnoses relied on clinical symptoms, serum thyroxine and TRAb, thyroid ultrasound and orbital computed tomography. PBMCs were separated from 8 to 10 ml of fresh peripheral blood using Ficoll-Paque density gradient centrifugation. Total RNA was extracted using Trizol reagent, and RNA quality was assessed on an Agilent 2100 Bioanalyzer. The TCR beta CDR3 regions were amplified from RNA transcripts. For the first round of RT-PCR on the TCR CDR3, the HTBI primer set was used together with the Qiagen OneStep RT-PCR kit. Libraries were constructed in a second round of multiplex PCR, after which size selection and purification were carried out. Libraries were sequenced paired-end with 100 bp reads on an Illumina HiSeq2000. On the authors' methods: SOAPnuke was used to process the raw data, removing reads that contained adapters or uncalled bases, had a mean Phred below 15, or lacked an exact match to the constant primer or identifier. COPE v1.2.5 was used to merge the high-quality paired reads, and each unique nucleotide sequence was defined as a clonotype. MiTCR v1.1 was used to align clonotypes to the IMGT TRBV, TRBD and TRBJ reference segments. Analysis was restricted to V-J combinations with a frequency above 0.0001, which covered roughly 99% of repertoires. The TCS score was defined as F50 (clonal expansion) divided by E x V (chaos), with BLOSUM62-based TCRdist calculated between CDR3 peptides within each V-J. Welch's t-statistics and random forest reduced fewer than 600 V-J features to under 15, which were used in a naive Bayes classifier (R e1071). The raw public reads went through TCRdb reprocessing: fastp at Q25, MiXCR clone calling, in-frame beta chains kept. Every CDR3 protein is listed once, alongside the most common genes and DNA of its rows. TCRdb assigned the V and J calls; the authors' analysis was not used. The sample table lists fewer than 800,000 distinct CDR3 sequences, 16% of them with a count of one. The ten largest make up approximately 8.4% of the sample.

The CDR3 runs 14 amino acids, cysteine and phenylalanine included. Only CDR3 DNA is held: 42 bases, read in frame from base 1. From the germline V gene (reference sequence), CDR1 is DFQATT and CDR2 is SNEGSKA. About this clonotype: The target of this receptor is not known. At one of its ends the junction is not consistent with the germline gene, which may arise from a read error.

The specimen sequenced was blood. This sequence was found in a man between 18 and 29 years old with Graves' hyperthyroidism. The sequence is built from TRBV20-1 and TRBJ2-7, and TRBD2 may be the D gene, going by 5 matching bases. CDR3 sequence: CSAPRGSSSHEQYF. The DNA reads TGCAGTGCTCCCCGAGGGTCTAGCTCCCACGAGCAGTACTTC.